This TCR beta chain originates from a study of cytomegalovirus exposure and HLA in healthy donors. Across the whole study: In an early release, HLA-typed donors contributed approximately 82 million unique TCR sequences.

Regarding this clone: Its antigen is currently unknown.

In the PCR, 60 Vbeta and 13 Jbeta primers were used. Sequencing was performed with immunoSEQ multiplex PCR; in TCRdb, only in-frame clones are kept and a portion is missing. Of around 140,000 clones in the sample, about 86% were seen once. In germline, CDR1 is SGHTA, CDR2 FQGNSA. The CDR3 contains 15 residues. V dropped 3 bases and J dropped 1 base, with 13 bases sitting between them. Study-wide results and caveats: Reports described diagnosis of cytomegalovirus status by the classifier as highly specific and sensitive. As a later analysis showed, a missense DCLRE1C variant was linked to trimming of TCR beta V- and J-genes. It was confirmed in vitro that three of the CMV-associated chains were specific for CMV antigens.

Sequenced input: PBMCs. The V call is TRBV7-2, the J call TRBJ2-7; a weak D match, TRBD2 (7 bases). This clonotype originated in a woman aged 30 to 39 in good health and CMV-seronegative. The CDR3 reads CASSFGGGGSYEQYF. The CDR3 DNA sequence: TGTGCCAGCAGCTTCGGGGGCGGGGGATCCTACGAGCAGTACTTC.